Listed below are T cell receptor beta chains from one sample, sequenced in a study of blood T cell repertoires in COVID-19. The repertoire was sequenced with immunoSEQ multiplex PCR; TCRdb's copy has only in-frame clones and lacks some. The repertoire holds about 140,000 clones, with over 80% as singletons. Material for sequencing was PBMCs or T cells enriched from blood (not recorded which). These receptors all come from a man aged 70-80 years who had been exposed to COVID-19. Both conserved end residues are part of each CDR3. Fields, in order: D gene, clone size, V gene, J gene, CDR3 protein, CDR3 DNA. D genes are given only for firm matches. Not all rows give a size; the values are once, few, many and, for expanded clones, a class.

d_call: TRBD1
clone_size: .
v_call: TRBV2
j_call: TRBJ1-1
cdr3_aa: CASSDDRGEAFF
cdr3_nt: TGTGCCAGCAGCGATGACAGGGGTGAGGCTTTCTTT

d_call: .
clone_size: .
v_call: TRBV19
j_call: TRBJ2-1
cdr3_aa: CATSDYRGNEQFF
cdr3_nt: TGTGCCACCTCGGACTACCGGGGCAATGAGCAGTTCTTC

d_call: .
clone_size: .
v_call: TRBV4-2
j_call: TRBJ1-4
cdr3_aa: CASSRQEGASEKLFF
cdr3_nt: TGTGCCAGCAGCCGACAAGAAGGGGCGAGTGAAAAACTGTTTTTT

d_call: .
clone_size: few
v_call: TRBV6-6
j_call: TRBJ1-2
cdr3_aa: CASSFEGNYGYTF
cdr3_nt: TGTGCCAGCAGTTTTGAGGGCAACTATGGCTACACCTTC

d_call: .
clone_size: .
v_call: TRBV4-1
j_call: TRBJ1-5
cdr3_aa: CASSHPGTRKPQHF
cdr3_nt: TGCGCCAGCAGCCACCCGGGCACTAGAAAGCCCCAGCATTTT

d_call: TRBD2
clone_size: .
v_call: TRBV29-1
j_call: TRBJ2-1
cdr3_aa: CSEKSGRTYNEQFF
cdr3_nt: TGCAGCGAAAAAAGCGGGAGAACCTACAATGAGCAGTTCTTC

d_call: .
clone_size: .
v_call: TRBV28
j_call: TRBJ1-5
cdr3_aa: CASRAQDQPQHF
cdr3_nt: TGTGCCAGCAGGGCTCAGGATCAGCCCCAGCATTTT

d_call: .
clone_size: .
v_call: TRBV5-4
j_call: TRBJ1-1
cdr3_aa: CASSSGGQGEAFF
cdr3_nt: TGTGCCAGCAGCTCGGGGGGGCAGGGAGAAGCTTTCTTT

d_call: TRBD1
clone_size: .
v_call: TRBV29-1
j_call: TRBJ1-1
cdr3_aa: CSTGQGNTEAFF
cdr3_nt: TGCAGCACGGGACAGGGGAACACTGAAGCTTTCTTT

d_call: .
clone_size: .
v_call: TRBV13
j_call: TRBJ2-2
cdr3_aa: CASSPGARGAGELFF
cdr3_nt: TGTGCCAGCAGCCCTGGGGCGCGGGGTGCCGGGGAGCTGTTTTTT

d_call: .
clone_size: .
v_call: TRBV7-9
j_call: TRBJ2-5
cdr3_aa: CASSLNSQGLGTQYF
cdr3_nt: TGTGCCAGCAGCTTAAATTCACAGGGTTTGGGGACCCAGTACTTC

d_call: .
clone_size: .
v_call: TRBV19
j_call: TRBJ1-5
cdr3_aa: CASSDTQGDQPQHF
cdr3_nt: TGTGCCAGTAGTGATACACAGGGTGATCAGCCCCAGCATTTT

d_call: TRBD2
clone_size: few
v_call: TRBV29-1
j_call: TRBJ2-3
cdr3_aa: CSVGLLAGSSTDTQYF
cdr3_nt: TGCAGCGTTGGCCTACTAGCGGGCTCTAGCACAGATACGCAGTATTTT

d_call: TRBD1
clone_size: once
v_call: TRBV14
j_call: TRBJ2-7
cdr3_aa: CASSFYRGRGEQYF
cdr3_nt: TGTGCCAGCAGCTTCTACAGGGGGCGAGGGGAGCAGTACTTC

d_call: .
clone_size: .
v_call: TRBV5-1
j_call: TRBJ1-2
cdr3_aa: CASSLDGGNYGYTF
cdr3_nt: TGCGCCAGCAGCTTGGATGGCGGTAACTATGGCTACACCTTC

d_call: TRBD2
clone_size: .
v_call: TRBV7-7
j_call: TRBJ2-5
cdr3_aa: CASSLGPSGGETQYF
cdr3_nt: TGTGCCAGCAGCTTAGGTCCTAGCGGGGGAGAGACCCAGTACTTC

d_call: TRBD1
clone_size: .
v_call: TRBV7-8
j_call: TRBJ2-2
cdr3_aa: CASSLGMTGGFGTGELFF
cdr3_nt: TGTGCCAGCAGCTTAGGGATGACAGGGGGATTTGGCACCGGGGAGCTGTTTTTT

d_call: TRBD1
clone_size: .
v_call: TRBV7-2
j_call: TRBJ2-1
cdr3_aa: CASSDGTGADEQFF
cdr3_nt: TGTGCCAGCAGCGATGGGACAGGGGCCGATGAGCAGTTCTTC

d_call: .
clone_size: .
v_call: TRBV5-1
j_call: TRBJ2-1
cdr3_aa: CASSPPRTPPYNEQFF
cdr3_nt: TGCGCCAGCAGCCCTCCCAGGACTCCGCCATACAATGAGCAGTTCTTC

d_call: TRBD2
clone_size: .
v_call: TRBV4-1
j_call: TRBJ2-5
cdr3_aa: CASGLARGETQYF
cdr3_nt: TGCGCCAGCGGACTAGCAAGGGGAGAGACCCAGTACTTC

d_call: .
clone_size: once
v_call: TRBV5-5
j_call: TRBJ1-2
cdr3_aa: CASSFDQIYGYTF
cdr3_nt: TGTGCCAGCAGCTTTGATCAGATCTATGGCTACACCTTC

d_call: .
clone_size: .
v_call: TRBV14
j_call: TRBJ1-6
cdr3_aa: CASSQVGTHNSPLHF
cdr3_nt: TGTGCCAGCAGCCAAGTCGGGACACATAATTCACCCCTCCACTTT

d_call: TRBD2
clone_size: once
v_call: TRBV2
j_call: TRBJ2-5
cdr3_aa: CASSSSGTRGETQYF
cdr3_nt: TGTGCCAGCAGTTCAAGCGGGACGCGCGGCGAGACCCAGTACTTC

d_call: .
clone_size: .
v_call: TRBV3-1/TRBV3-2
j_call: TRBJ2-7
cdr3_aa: CASSQATILPHEQYF
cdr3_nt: TGTGCCAGCAGCCAAGCTACGATCCTGCCCCACGAGCAGTACTTC

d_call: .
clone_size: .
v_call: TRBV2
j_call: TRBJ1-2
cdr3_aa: CASTSIGGGNYGYTF
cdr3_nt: TGTGCCAGCACCTCCATTGGGGGGGGTAACTATGGCTACACCTTC

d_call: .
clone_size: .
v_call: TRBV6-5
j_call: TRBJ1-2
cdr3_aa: CASSLQQGSGYTF
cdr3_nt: TGTGCCAGCAGTCTCCAACAGGGAAGCGGCTACACCTTC

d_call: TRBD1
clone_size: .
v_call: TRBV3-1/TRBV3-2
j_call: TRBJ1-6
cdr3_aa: CASSQRGQGDNSPLHF
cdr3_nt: TGTGCCAGCAGCCAGCGAGGACAGGGAGATAATTCACCCCTCCACTTT

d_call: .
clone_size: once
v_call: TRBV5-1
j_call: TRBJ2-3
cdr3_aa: CASSLNLASTDTQYF
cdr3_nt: TGCGCCAGCAGCTTGAATCTAGCTAGCACAGATACGCAGTATTTT

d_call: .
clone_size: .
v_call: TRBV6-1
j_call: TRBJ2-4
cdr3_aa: CASSDGGYIQYF
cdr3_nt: TGTGCCAGCAGTGATGGGGGGTACATTCAGTACTTC

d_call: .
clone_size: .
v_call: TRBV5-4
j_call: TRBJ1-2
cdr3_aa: CASSLEQKYGYTF
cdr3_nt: TGTGCCAGCAGCTTGGAACAAAAATATGGCTACACCTTC